The text below deals with one T cell receptor (beta chain). Patients with Susac syndrome met diagnostic criteria defined recently for definite or probable disease. When the RNA was reverse transcribed, random hexamers were used with an input of about 0.45 to 1 ug. Amplification of TCR beta CDR3 across 54 Vbeta and 13 Jbeta was performed with immunoSEQ multiplex PCR. In TCRdb, the immunoSEQ multiplex PCR reads were re-called with MiXCR into one record per CDR3 protein. This repertoire shows around 200,000 distinct CDR3 sequences, about 95% found once; its top ten account for about 0.15%. This sample is drawn from a study of CD8 T cells in Susac syndrome. This receptor was taken from a human donor with Susac syndrome. The sample comprised CD8+ T cells from PBMCs.

The CDR3: CASSQLDYPRELVGGVYEQYF. The CDR3 coding sequence is TGTGCCAGCAGCCAACTCGACTACCCCCGGGAACTAGTAGGGGGAGTCTACGAGCAGTACTTC. V and J are TRBV7-4 and TRBJ2-7; possible D gene TRBD1, 6 bases. The CDR3 totals 21 residues. Trimming took off 5 bases at V and 3 bases at J, with 35 bases between the two ends. CDR1 SGHVT and CDR2 SQSDAQ come from the germline V gene.